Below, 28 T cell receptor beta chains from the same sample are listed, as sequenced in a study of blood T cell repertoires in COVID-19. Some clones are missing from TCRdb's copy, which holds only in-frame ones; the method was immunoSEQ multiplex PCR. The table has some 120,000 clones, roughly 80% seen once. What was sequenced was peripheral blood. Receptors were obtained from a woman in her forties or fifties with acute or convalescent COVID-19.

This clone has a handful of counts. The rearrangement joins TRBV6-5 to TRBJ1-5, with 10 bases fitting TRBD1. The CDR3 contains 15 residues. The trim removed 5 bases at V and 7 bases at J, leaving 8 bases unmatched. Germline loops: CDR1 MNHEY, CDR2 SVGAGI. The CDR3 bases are TGTGCCAGCAGTCTGGGACAGGGGCAGGGACAGCCCCAGCATTTT. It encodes CASSLGQGQGQPQHF.

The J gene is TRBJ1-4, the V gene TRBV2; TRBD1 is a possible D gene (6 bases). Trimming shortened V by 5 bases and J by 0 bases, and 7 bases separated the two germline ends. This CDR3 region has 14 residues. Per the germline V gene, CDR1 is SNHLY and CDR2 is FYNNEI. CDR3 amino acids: CASSRQATNEKLFF. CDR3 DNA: TGTGCCAGCAGTCGACAGGCAACTAATGAAAAACTGTTTTTT.

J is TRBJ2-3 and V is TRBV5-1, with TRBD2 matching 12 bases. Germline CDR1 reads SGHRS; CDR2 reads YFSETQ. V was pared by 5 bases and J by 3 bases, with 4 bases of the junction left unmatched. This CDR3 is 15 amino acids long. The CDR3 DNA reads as TGCGCCAGCAGGCAACTAGCGGGGGGTACAGATACGCAGTATTTT. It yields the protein CASRQLAGGTDTQYF.

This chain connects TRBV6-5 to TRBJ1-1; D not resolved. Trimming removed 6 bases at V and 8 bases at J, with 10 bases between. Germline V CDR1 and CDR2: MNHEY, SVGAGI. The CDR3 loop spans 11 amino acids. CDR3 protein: CASRRGSEAFF. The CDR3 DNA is TGTGCCAGCAGACGGGGATCGGAAGCTTTCTTT.

The CDR3 loop reads CASSEATGTGELFF. In DNA form, the CDR3 reads TGCGCCAGCAGTGAGGCGACGGGCACCGGGGAGCTGTTTTTT. This rearrangement joins TRBV10-1 to TRBJ2-2; D not certain. Germline V gene sequence: CDR1 WNHNN, CDR2 SYGVQD (reference sequence). The CDR3 runs to 14 residues. V was trimmed by 2 bases and J by 4 bases, leaving 8 bases between them.

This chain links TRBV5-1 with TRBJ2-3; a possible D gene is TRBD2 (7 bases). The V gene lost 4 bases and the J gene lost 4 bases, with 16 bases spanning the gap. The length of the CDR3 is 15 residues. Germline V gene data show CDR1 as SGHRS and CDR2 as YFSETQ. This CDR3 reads CASSLEGGGPDTQYF. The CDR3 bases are TGCGCCAGCAGCCTAGAGGGCGGGGGCCCAGATACGCAGTATTTT. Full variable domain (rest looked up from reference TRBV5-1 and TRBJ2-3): KAGVTQTPRYLIKTRGQQVTLSCSPISGHRSVSWYQQTPGQGLQFLFEYFSETQRNKGNFPGRFSGRQFSNSRSEMNVSTLELGDSALYLCASSLEGGGPDTQYFGPGTRLTVL.

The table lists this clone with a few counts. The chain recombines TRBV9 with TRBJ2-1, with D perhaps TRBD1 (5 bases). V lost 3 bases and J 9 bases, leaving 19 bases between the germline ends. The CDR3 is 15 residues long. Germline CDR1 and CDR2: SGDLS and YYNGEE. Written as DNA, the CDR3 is TGTGCCAGCAGCGCTAGTGGTGGTTCTACAGGTGAGCAGTTCTTC. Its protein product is CASSASGGSTGEQFF.

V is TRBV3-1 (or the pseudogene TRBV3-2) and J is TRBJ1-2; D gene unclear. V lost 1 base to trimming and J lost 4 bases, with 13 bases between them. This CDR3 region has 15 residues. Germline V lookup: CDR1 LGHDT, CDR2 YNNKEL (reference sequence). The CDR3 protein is CASSQAHEGAYGYTF. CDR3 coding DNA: TGTGCCAGCAGCCAAGCGCACGAAGGAGCCTATGGCTACACCTTC.

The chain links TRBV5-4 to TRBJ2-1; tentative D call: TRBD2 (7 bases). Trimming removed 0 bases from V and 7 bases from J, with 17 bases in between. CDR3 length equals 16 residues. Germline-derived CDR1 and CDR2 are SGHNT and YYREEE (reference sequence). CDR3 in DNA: TGTGCCAGCAGCTTGGATGCGGGGGCCGCACAAAATGAGCAGTTCTTC. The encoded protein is CASSLDAGAAQNEQFF.

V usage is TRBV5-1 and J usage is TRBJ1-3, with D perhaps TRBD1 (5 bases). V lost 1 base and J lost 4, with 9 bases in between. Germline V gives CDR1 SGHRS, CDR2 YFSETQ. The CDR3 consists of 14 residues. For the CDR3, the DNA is TGCGCCAGCAGCTTGAGGGCAGGGGGAAACACCATATATTTT. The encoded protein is CASSLRAGGNTIYF.

The CDR3, as DNA: TGCAGCGTCCGTCAGGGGGTCGACTATGGCTACACCTTC. This translates into CSVRQGVDYGYTF. The chain is built from TRBV29-1 and TRBJ1-2, with TRBD1 matching over 7 bases. Trimming removed 6 bases from V and 3 bases from J; junction bases left unmatched: 7. The CDR3 consists of 13 residues. CDR1 is SQVTM, CDR2 ANQGSEA, per germline.

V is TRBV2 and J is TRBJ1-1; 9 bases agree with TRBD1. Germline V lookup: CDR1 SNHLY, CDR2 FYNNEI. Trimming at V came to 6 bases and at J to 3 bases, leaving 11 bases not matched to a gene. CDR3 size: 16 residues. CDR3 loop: CASSLLRGQGYTEAFF. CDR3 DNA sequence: TGTGCCAGCAGCCTCCTCCGGGGACAGGGTTACACTGAAGCTTTCTTT. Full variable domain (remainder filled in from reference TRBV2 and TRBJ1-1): EPEVTQTPSHQVTQMGQEVILRCVPISNHLYFYWYRQILGQKVEFLVSFYNNEISEKSEIFDDQFSVERPDGSNFTLKIRSTKLEDSAMYFCASSLLRGQGYTEAFFGQGTRLTVV.

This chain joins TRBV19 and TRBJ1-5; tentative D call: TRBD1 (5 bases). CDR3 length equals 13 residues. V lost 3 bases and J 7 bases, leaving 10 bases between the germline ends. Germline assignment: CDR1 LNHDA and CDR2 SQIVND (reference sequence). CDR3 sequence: CASSMTVAQPQHF. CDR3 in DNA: TGTGCCAGTAGTATGACAGTGGCCCAGCCCCAGCATTTT.

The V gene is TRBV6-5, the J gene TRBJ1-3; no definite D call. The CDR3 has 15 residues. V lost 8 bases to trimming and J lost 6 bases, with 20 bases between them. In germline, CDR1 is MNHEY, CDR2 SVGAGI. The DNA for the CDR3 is TGTGCCAGCTCACGGGATGGAGGGCGGGCAAACACCATATATTTT. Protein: CASSRDGGRANTIYF.

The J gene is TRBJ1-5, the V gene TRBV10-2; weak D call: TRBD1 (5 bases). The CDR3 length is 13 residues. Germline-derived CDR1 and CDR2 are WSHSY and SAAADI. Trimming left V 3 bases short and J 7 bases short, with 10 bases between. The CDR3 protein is CASSEGVKQPQHF. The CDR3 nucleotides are TGCGCCAGCAGTGAAGGGGTGAAACAGCCCCAGCATTTT.

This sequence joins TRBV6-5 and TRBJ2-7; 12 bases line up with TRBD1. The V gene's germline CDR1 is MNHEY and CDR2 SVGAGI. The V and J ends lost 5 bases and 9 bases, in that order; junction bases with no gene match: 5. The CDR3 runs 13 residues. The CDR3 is CASSKGQGAVQYF. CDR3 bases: TGTGCCAGCAGTAAGGGACAGGGGGCCGTGCAGTACTTC.

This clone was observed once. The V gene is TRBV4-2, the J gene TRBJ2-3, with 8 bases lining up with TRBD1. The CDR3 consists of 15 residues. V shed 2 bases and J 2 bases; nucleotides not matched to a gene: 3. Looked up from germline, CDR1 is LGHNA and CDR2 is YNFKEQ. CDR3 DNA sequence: TGTGCCAGCAGCCAATTACAGGGGGACACAGATACGCAGTATTTT. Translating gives CASSQLQGDTDTQYF.

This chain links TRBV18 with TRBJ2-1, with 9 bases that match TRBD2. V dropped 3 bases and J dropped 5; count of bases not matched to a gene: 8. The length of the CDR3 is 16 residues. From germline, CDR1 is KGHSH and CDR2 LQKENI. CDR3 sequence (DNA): TGTGCCAGCTCACCCTCGTGGGTAGCGGGGGACAATGAGCAGTTCTTC. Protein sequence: CASSPSWVAGDNEQFF.

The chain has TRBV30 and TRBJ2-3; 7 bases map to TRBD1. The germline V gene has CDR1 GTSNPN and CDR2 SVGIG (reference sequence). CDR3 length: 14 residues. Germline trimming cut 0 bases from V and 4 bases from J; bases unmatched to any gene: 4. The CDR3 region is CAWSVKQGADTQYF. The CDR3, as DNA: TGTGCCTGGAGTGTAAAGCAGGGGGCAGATACGCAGTATTTT.

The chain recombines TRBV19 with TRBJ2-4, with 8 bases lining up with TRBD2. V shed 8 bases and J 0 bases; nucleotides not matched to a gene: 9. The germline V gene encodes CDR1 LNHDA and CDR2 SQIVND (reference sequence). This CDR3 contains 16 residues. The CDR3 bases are TGTGCCAGTGGCCCCTCTAGCGGGTTAGCCAAAAACATTCAGTACTTC. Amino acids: CASGPSSGLAKNIQYF.

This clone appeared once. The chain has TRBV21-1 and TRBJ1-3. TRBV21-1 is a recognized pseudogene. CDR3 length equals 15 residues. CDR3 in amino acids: CASRGPRSSGNTIYF. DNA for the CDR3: TGTGCCAGCCGCGGGCCCAGGAGCTCTGGAAACACCATATATTTT.

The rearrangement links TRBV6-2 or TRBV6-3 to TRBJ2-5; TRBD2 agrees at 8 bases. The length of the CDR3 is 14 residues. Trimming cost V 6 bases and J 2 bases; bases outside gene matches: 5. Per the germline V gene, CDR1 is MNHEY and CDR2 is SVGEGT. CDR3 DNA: TGTGCCAGCAGCTCCCCGGGGGGGCAAGAGACCCAGTACTTC. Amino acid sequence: CASSSPGGQETQYF.

The CDR3 region has the DNA TGTGCCAGCAGTCAAGCCGGTGGAAACACCATATATTTT. This sequence encodes CASSQAGGNTIYF. The rearrangement joins TRBV12-3 or TRBV12-4 to TRBJ1-3; D is ambiguous. The V gene lost 5 bases and the J gene lost 3 bases, with 8 bases spanning the gap. The CDR3 totals 13 residues.

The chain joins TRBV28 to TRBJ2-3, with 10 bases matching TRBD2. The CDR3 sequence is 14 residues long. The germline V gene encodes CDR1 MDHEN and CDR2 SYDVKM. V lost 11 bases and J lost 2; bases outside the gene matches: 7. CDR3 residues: CAGNSGGPTDTQYF. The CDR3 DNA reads TGTGCCGGAAATAGCGGGGGGCCCACAGATACGCAGTATTTT.

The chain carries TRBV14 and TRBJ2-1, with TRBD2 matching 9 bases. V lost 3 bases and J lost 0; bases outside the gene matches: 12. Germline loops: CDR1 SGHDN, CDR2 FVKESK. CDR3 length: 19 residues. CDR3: CASSHASAGGRSSYNEQFF. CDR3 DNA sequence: TGTGCCAGCAGCCACGCCTCGGCGGGGGGGCGGAGCTCCTACAATGAGCAGTTCTTC.

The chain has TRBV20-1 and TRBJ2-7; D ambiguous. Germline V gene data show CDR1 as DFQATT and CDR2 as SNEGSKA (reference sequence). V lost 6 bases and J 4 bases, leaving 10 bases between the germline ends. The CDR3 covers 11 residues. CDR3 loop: CSAPGIYEQYF. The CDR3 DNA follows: TGCAGTGCCCCAGGAATATACGAGCAGTACTTC.

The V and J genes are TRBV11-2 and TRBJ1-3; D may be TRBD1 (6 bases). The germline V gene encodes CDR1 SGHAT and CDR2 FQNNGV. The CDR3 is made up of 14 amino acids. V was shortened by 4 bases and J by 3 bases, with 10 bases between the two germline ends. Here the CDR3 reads CASSSGVRGNTIYF. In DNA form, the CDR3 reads TGTGCCAGCAGCTCAGGGGTTCGTGGAAACACCATATATTTT. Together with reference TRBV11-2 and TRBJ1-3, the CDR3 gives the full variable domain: EAGVAQSPRYKIIEKRQSVAFWCNPISGHATLYWYQQILGQGPKLLIQFQNNGVVDDSQLPKDRFSAERLKGVDSTLKIQPAKLEDSAVYLCASSSGVRGNTIYFGEGSWLTVV.

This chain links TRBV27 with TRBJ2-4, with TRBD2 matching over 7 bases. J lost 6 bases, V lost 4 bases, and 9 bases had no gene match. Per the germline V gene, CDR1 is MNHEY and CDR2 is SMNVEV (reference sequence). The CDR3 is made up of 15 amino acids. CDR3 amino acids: CASSSSGGGGNIQYF. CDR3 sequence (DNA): TGTGCCAGCAGTTCTTCTGGCGGGGGTGGAAACATTCAGTACTTC.